This entry concerns a single T cell receptor (beta chain). A second PCR, run for roughly 7 to 11 cycles, used a sample-barcoded 5' primer plus a J-beta primer mix. A single record per CDR3 protein comes from TCRdb applying MiXCR to the 5' RACE reads. The table shows 850,000 to 1,000,000 distinct CDR3 sequences, with about 48% occurring only once. The data are from a study of blood T cells in healthy people across ages. This CDR3 region has 15 residues. V was trimmed by 6 bases and J by 7 bases, leaving 16 bases between them. CDR1 is LGHDT, CDR2 YNNKEL, per germline (reference sequence). Input material: blood. This sequence was found in a man younger than 40 in good health. V usage is TRBV3-1 and J usage is TRBJ1-6; D gene uncertain. The CDR3, as DNA: TGTGCCAGCAGTGACGATAAGACTTTCAATTCACCCCTCCACTTT. Its translation: CASSDDKTFNSPLHF.